The clone carrying this T cell receptor (beta chain) was seen only a few times. These data come from a study of CD8+CD57+ T cells in acquired aplastic anemia. Study background: Sorted CD4+ and CD8+ cells yielded roughly 3 ug of DNA on average.

All patients picked for sequencing had shown, by flow cytometry, an expansion of CD8+CD57+ cells. All patients had severe acquired aplastic anemia. For CDR3 and TCR beta VDJ profiling, genomic DNA was the template used. TCRdb reanalysed the reads using MiXCR and keeps one entry per CDR3 protein. This table has approximately 470,000 distinct CDR3 sequences, around a third appearing once. This CDR3 contains 19 residues. Germline loops: CDR1 LNHDA, CDR2 SQIVND (reference sequence). The junction had 12 bases not matched to a gene; V was cut back by 6 bases and J by 1 base. The sample taken for sequencing was sorted CD4+, CD8+, or CD8+CD57+ T cells (not recorded which) from PBMCs. The source is a human donor with aplastic anemia. V is TRBV19 and J is TRBJ2-1; 13 bases fit TRBD2. This CDR3 reads CASSTGPTSGRGSYNEQFF. The CDR3 DNA follows: TGTGCCAGTAGCACCGGGCCTACTAGCGGGAGGGGATCCTACAATGAGCAGTTCTTC.